This T cell receptor (beta chain) was identified in a study of CD8 T cell repertoires and HIV-1 epitope variants. The overall study: Twenty-five autologous and known Gag and Nef epitope variant peptides each stimulated T cells separately. T cells were cultured for 10 days with cytokines added on days 3 and 7. Control wells had CMV/EBV/flu peptides, negative Ebola AY9, or no peptide. Epitopes were three Gag families plus Nef HW9 and YT9.

Repertoires were generated with immunoSEQ multiplex PCR, while TCRdb's copy carries only in-frame clones and drops some. This repertoire shows under 7,500 clones, 65% to 70% found once; its top ten account for about two fifths. For this clone: Its antigen is undetermined.

V was clipped by 5 bases and J by 0 bases, with 11 bases between them. CDR3 size: 16 residues. Germline CDR1 LNHDA, CDR2 SQIVND (reference sequence). This chain uses TRBV19 with TRBJ2-6; D not resolved. The clonotype originates from a male donor with HIV. Material for sequencing was cultured CD8+ T cells derived from PBMCs. CDR3 DNA sequence: TGTGCCAGTAGTCCGGGCCTTTTCTCTGGGGCCAACGTCCTGACTTTC. It yields the protein CASSPGLFSGANVLTF. The full variable domain, rest sourced from reference TRBV19 and TRBJ2-6, is DGGITQSPKYLFRKEGQNVTLSCEQNLNHDAMYWYRQDPGQGLRLIYYSQIVNDFQKGDIAEGYSVSREKKESFPLTVTSAQKNPTAFYLCASSPGLFSGANVLTFGAGSRLTVL.